This entry lists 5 T cell receptor beta chains sequenced from one sample in a study of blood T cell repertoires in COVID-19 (dated by TCRdb to the early 2020s). Libraries came from the immunoSEQ multiplex PCR assay. Drawn from immuneACCESS, this table holds only the in-frame rearrangements with V and J called that TCRdb kept. Clones are partly lost; checked studies trace under half to an unresolved V gene and leave the rest unexplained. The sample profile shows about 76,000 clones; 85% of them were found once. Together, the top ten hold approximately 11% of the sample. The sample was peripheral blood. These receptors all come from a man aged 55 to 70 with COVID-19, enrolled during active disease.

The chain recombines TRBV9 with TRBJ2-5, with D maybe TRBD2 (6 bases). The germline V gene encodes CDR1 SGDLS and CDR2 YYNGEE. This CDR3 has 17 amino acids. The V gene lost 5 bases and the J gene lost 4 bases, with 24 bases spanning the gap. This chain's CDR3 is CASSPRGNSPLRETQYF. DNA for the CDR3: TGTGCCAGCAGTCCCCGGGGGAACTCCCCCCTAAGAGAGACCCAGTACTTC.

The CDR3 DNA reads as TGTGCCAGCAGCCGACCAGGCGTTAATGAAAAACTGTTTTTT. It is translated as CASSRPGVNEKLFF. The rearrangement links TRBV14 to TRBJ1-4; D remains unclear. Germline V CDR1 and CDR2: SGHDN, FVKESK. This CDR3 region has 14 residues. V lost 4 bases and J lost 4, with 10 bases in between.

The chain carries TRBV6-5 and TRBJ2-5, with 14 bases that match TRBD2. V lost 6 bases and J lost 5; bases outside the gene matches: 5. The CDR3 consists of 15 residues. CDR1 is MNHEY, CDR2 SVGAGI, per germline. The CDR3 DNA follows: TGTGCCAGCAGATACGGGACTAGCGGGGGTGAGACCCAGTACTTC. Translating it yields CASRYGTSGGETQYF.

The chain recombines TRBV5-6 with TRBJ1-4, with TRBD1 matching over 9 bases. The CDR3 has 15 amino acids. Trimming took 0 bases from V and 6 from J; bases not matched to a gene: 3. Germline lookup yields CDR1 SGHDT and CDR2 YYEEEE. CDR3 coding DNA: TGTGCCAGCAGCTTGGAAGGACAGGGGTATGAAAAACTGTTTTTT. It is translated as CASSLEGQGYEKLFF.

DNA of the CDR3: TGTGCCATCGGCGGGAGGGCTAGCACAGATACGCAGTATTTT. This gives the protein CAIGGRASTDTQYF. The chain recombines TRBV10-3 with TRBJ2-3, with 9 bases matching TRBD2. Looked up from germline, CDR1 is ENHRY and CDR2 is SYGVKD. This CDR3 has 14 amino acids. V trimming: 8 bases; J trimming: 0 bases; junction bases outside the gene matches: 3.